These T cell receptor beta chains were read from a single sample in a study of blood T cell repertoires in COVID-19. The assay was immunoSEQ multiplex PCR, and TCRdb's table has in-frame clones only and misses some. In the table there are 150,000 or so clones, 80% to 90% of which are singletons. Sequenced material: PBMCs or T cells enriched from blood (not recorded which). The receptors were sampled from a man aged 45-60 years who had recovered from COVID-19. Both conserved end residues are part of each CDR3. The order of the fields is D gene, CDR3 length, clone size, J gene, V gene, CDR3 DNA, CDR3 protein. D genes are given only for firm matches. Where a row states a size, it is once, few, many or the class of an expanded clone; other rows omit it.

D gene: -
CDR3 length: 16
clone size: -
J gene: TRBJ2-5
V gene: TRBV4-3
CDR3 DNA: TGCGCCAGCAGCCAATCGTATCAGGGGAATCAAGAGACCCAGTACTTC
CDR3 protein: CASSQSYQGNQETQYF

D gene: -
CDR3 length: 15
clone size: -
J gene: TRBJ2-2
V gene: TRBV27
CDR3 DNA: TGTGCCAGCAGTTTAGCGGGATCGAACACCGGGGAGCTGTTTTTT
CDR3 protein: CASSLAGSNTGELFF

D gene: -
CDR3 length: 17
clone size: -
J gene: TRBJ2-3
V gene: TRBV5-1
CDR3 DNA: TGCGCCAGCAGCTTGGGGGGTAGCGCCGGGGGCACAGATACGCAGTATTTT
CDR3 protein: CASSLGGSAGGTDTQYF

D gene: TRBD1
CDR3 length: 17
clone size: few
J gene: TRBJ2-5
V gene: TRBV7-3
CDR3 DNA: TGTGCCAGCAGCTTAAACCCCTCGGACAGGGGGTTAGAGACCCAGTACTTC
CDR3 protein: CASSLNPSDRGLETQYF

D gene: -
CDR3 length: 15
clone size: -
J gene: TRBJ1-2
V gene: TRBV4-3
CDR3 DNA: TGCGCCAGCAGCCAAGAACGCGACAGCACCTATGGCTACACCTTC
CDR3 protein: CASSQERDSTYGYTF

D gene: TRBD2
CDR3 length: 16
clone size: -
J gene: TRBJ2-3
V gene: TRBV7-3
CDR3 DNA: TGTGCCAGCAGCTTTTCGGCTAGCGGGAGAACAGATACGCAGTATTTT
CDR3 protein: CASSFSASGRTDTQYF

D gene: TRBD1
CDR3 length: 12
clone size: -
J gene: TRBJ1-1
V gene: TRBV29-1
CDR3 DNA: TGCAGCGCCATGGACAGGGGGTCCCAGACTTTCTTT
CDR3 protein: CSAMDRGSQTFF

D gene: -
CDR3 length: 14
clone size: -
J gene: TRBJ2-3
V gene: TRBV7-3
CDR3 DNA: TGTGCCAGCAGCTCAATAGCGGGCACAGATACGCAGTATTTT
CDR3 protein: CASSSIAGTDTQYF

D gene: TRBD2
CDR3 length: 14
clone size: -
J gene: TRBJ2-7
V gene: TRBV7-8
CDR3 DNA: TGTGCCAGCAGCCTGGGACTAGCAGGACACGAGCAGTACTTC
CDR3 protein: CASSLGLAGHEQYF

D gene: -
CDR3 length: 14
clone size: -
J gene: TRBJ1-2
V gene: TRBV18
CDR3 DNA: TGTGCCAGCTCACCACAAATGGGCTGGGATGGCTACACCTTC
CDR3 protein: CASSPQMGWDGYTF

D gene: TRBD1
CDR3 length: 17
clone size: -
J gene: TRBJ1-1
V gene: TRBV7-9
CDR3 DNA: TGTGCCAGCAGCCTGTACGGACAGGGGGCAAGGAGCACTGAAGCTTTCTTT
CDR3 protein: CASSLYGQGARSTEAFF

D gene: TRBD1
CDR3 length: 17
clone size: -
J gene: TRBJ1-2
V gene: TRBV19
CDR3 DNA: TGTGCCAGTAGTATCAGCGACAGGGGGCGCGAAAACTATGGCTACACCTTC
CDR3 protein: CASSISDRGRENYGYTF

D gene: -
CDR3 length: 15
clone size: few
J gene: TRBJ2-2
V gene: TRBV5-1
CDR3 DNA: TGCGCCAGCAGCTTGGCAGACAGAAACACCGGGGAGCTGTTTTTT
CDR3 protein: CASSLADRNTGELFF

D gene: TRBD1
CDR3 length: 14
clone size: -
J gene: TRBJ1-6
V gene: TRBV30
CDR3 DNA: TGTGCCTGGAGTAGAGGGGGCGGTAATTCACCCCTCCACTTT
CDR3 protein: CAWSRGGGNSPLHF

D gene: TRBD2
CDR3 length: 16
clone size: -
J gene: TRBJ2-3
V gene: TRBV5-5
CDR3 DNA: TGTGCCAGCAGCTTATTGACTAGCGGGGGCACAGATACGCAGTATTTT
CDR3 protein: CASSLLTSGGTDTQYF

D gene: -
CDR3 length: 15
clone size: -
J gene: TRBJ2-3
V gene: TRBV19
CDR3 DNA: TGTGCCAGTAGTATCTGGAGATCCATCACAGATACGCAGTATTTT
CDR3 protein: CASSIWRSITDTQYF

D gene: -
CDR3 length: 14
clone size: -
J gene: TRBJ2-3
V gene: TRBV5-1
CDR3 DNA: TGCGCCAGCAGCTTCCGGACAGAAACAGATACGCAGTATTTT
CDR3 protein: CASSFRTETDTQYF

D gene: TRBD1
CDR3 length: 18
clone size: -
J gene: TRBJ1-2
V gene: TRBV19
CDR3 DNA: TGTGCCAGTACTCTCCCGCGGACAGGAGCCCAAAGGGACTATGGCTACACCTTC
CDR3 protein: CASTLPRTGAQRDYGYTF

D gene: TRBD1
CDR3 length: 15
clone size: -
J gene: TRBJ2-3
V gene: TRBV5-1
CDR3 DNA: TGCGCCAGCAGCTCCGGGACAGGGGGCACAGATACGCAGTATTTT
CDR3 protein: CASSSGTGGTDTQYF

D gene: TRBD1
CDR3 length: 13
clone size: -
J gene: TRBJ1-5
V gene: TRBV10-2
CDR3 DNA: TGCGCCAGCAAAGACAGGGGCAATCAGCCCCAGCATTTT
CDR3 protein: CASKDRGNQPQHF

D gene: TRBD1
CDR3 length: 13
clone size: -
J gene: TRBJ1-6
V gene: TRBV30
CDR3 DNA: TGTGCCTGGACAGGGGGCTTTAATTCACCCCTCCACTTT
CDR3 protein: CAWTGGFNSPLHF

D gene: -
CDR3 length: 17
clone size: -
J gene: TRBJ1-6
V gene: TRBV21-1
CDR3 DNA: TGTGCCAGCAGCAAAGGGACGGACACGCAACCCAATTCACCCCTCCACTTT
CDR3 protein: CASSKGTDTQPNSPLHF

D gene: -
CDR3 length: 14
clone size: -
J gene: TRBJ2-1
V gene: TRBV5-5
CDR3 DNA: TGTGCCAGCAGCTTGGTACCGACTCAGGGTGAGCAGTTCTTC
CDR3 protein: CASSLVPTQGEQFF

D gene: -
CDR3 length: 17
clone size: once
J gene: TRBJ1-6
V gene: TRBV7-9
CDR3 DNA: TGTGCCAGCAGCTTACCCCCAGGGCACAGGGTTAACTCACCCCTCCACTTT
CDR3 protein: CASSLPPGHRVNSPLHF

D gene: TRBD2
CDR3 length: 18
clone size: -
J gene: TRBJ2-3
V gene: TRBV7-8
CDR3 DNA: TGTGCCAGCAGCTTAGCCTGGCGTAGCGGGAGCGGCACAGATACGCAGTATTTT
CDR3 protein: CASSLAWRSGSGTDTQYF

D gene: TRBD2
CDR3 length: 16
clone size: once
J gene: TRBJ2-5
V gene: TRBV4-1
CDR3 DNA: TGCGCCAGCAGCCAAGGGAATAGCGGGGGAGGCGAGACCCAGTACTTC
CDR3 protein: CASSQGNSGGGETQYF

D gene: TRBD1
CDR3 length: 15
clone size: -
J gene: TRBJ2-5
V gene: TRBV2
CDR3 DNA: TGTGCCAGCAGTAAGGGACAGGGGGCACGGGAGACCCAGTACTTC
CDR3 protein: CASSKGQGARETQYF

D gene: TRBD1
CDR3 length: 14
clone size: -
J gene: TRBJ1-2
V gene: TRBV27
CDR3 DNA: TGTGCCAGCAGAGCAGGGGGCATGGGTTTGAGCTACACCTTC
CDR3 protein: CASRAGGMGLSYTF

D gene: -
CDR3 length: 18
clone size: once
J gene: TRBJ1-5
V gene: TRBV2
CDR3 DNA: TGTGCCAGCAGCAGCGTCTTCCCCCGGGAGGTTAGCAATCAGCCCCAGCATTTT
CDR3 protein: CASSSVFPREVSNQPQHF

D gene: TRBD2
CDR3 length: 14
clone size: -
J gene: TRBJ2-1
V gene: TRBV6-5
CDR3 DNA: TGTGCCAGCAGTTACCGGGGGGACTACAATGAGCAGTTCTTC
CDR3 protein: CASSYRGDYNEQFF

D gene: TRBD2
CDR3 length: 17
clone size: -
J gene: TRBJ2-5
V gene: TRBV15
CDR3 DNA: TGTGCCACCAGCAGCATAATTCTAGCGGGGGGGCATGAGACCCAGTACTTC
CDR3 protein: CATSSIILAGGHETQYF

D gene: -
CDR3 length: 15
clone size: -
J gene: TRBJ2-5
V gene: TRBV9
CDR3 DNA: TGTGCCAGCAGCGTAGAACGGGGAGAAGGAGAGACCCAGTACTTC
CDR3 protein: CASSVERGEGETQYF

D gene: TRBD2
CDR3 length: 17
clone size: few
J gene: TRBJ2-2
V gene: TRBV13
CDR3 DNA: TGTGCCAGCACCTCCCCCCAGCGGGGGGGCCTCACCGGGGAGCTGTTTTTT
CDR3 protein: CASTSPQRGGLTGELFF

D gene: TRBD1
CDR3 length: 13
clone size: -
J gene: TRBJ1-2
V gene: TRBV9
CDR3 DNA: TGTGCCAGCAGTACCGACAGGGGTTATGGCTACACCTTC
CDR3 protein: CASSTDRGYGYTF

D gene: -
CDR3 length: 14
clone size: -
J gene: TRBJ1-4
V gene: TRBV2
CDR3 DNA: TGTGCCAGCAGTGCAATTGCAACTAATGAAAAACTGTTTTTT
CDR3 protein: CASSAIATNEKLFF

D gene: -
CDR3 length: 15
clone size: -
J gene: TRBJ2-2
V gene: TRBV19
CDR3 DNA: TGTGCCAACCATGAAGAGGAGATTGAGATCGGGGAGCTGTTTTTT
CDR3 protein: CANHEEEIEIGELFF

D gene: TRBD2
CDR3 length: 14
clone size: -
J gene: TRBJ2-1
V gene: TRBV19
CDR3 DNA: TGTGCCAGTAGTACCCCGGGGGGGCTTGATGAGCAGTTCTTC
CDR3 protein: CASSTPGGLDEQFF

D gene: TRBD1
CDR3 length: 14
clone size: -
J gene: TRBJ1-1
V gene: TRBV6-1
CDR3 DNA: TGTGCCAGCCACGGACAGGGCGGTTTAGCTGAAGCTTTCTTT
CDR3 protein: CASHGQGGLAEAFF

D gene: -
CDR3 length: 13
clone size: -
J gene: TRBJ1-6
V gene: TRBV3-1/TRBV3-2
CDR3 DNA: TGTGCCAGCAAGGGGGGGGGAGACTCACCCCTCCACTTT
CDR3 protein: CASKGGGDSPLHF

D gene: TRBD2
CDR3 length: 16
clone size: once
J gene: TRBJ2-3
V gene: TRBV7-3
CDR3 DNA: TGTGCCAGCAGCTTAAGTACTAGCGGGAGATCAGATACGCAGTATTTT
CDR3 protein: CASSLSTSGRSDTQYF

D gene: -
CDR3 length: 17
clone size: -
J gene: TRBJ1-6
V gene: TRBV5-6
CDR3 DNA: TGTGCCAGCAGCTTGGGAGCACAGGCCGATAATAATTCACCCCTCCACTTT
CDR3 protein: CASSLGAQADNNSPLHF

D gene: TRBD2
CDR3 length: 17
clone size: -
J gene: TRBJ2-2
V gene: TRBV11-2
CDR3 DNA: TGTGCCAGCAGCATGAGGACTAGCGGGAGGGGGACCGGGGAGCTGTTTTTT
CDR3 protein: CASSMRTSGRGTGELFF

D gene: -
CDR3 length: 15
clone size: -
J gene: TRBJ1-4
V gene: TRBV7-9
CDR3 DNA: TGTGCCAGCAGCTTATCAAGGGGATATTATGAAAAACTGTTTTTT
CDR3 protein: CASSLSRGYYEKLFF

D gene: TRBD1
CDR3 length: 22
clone size: -
J gene: TRBJ1-1
V gene: TRBV18
CDR3 DNA: TGTGCCAGCTCACCACCCCTACAGGGGGAAATAGGTGGGCCGGGGAGGAACACTGAAGCTTTCTTT
CDR3 protein: CASSPPLQGEIGGPGRNTEAFF

D gene: TRBD1
CDR3 length: 15
clone size: -
J gene: TRBJ2-2
V gene: TRBV5-1
CDR3 DNA: TGCGCCAGCAGATACGGGACAGTGAACACCGGGGAGCTGTTTTTT
CDR3 protein: CASRYGTVNTGELFF

D gene: TRBD1
CDR3 length: 15
clone size: -
J gene: TRBJ1-2
V gene: TRBV6-2/TRBV6-3
CDR3 DNA: TGTGCCAGCAGTTACTTGTGGGACAGAAGCTATGGCTACACCTTC
CDR3 protein: CASSYLWDRSYGYTF

D gene: TRBD1
CDR3 length: 16
clone size: -
J gene: TRBJ1-4
V gene: TRBV7-9
CDR3 DNA: TGTGCCAGCAGCTTAGTAGAGGGGGCCAAATATGAAAAACTGTTTTTT
CDR3 protein: CASSLVEGAKYEKLFF

D gene: -
CDR3 length: 13
clone size: -
J gene: TRBJ2-1
V gene: TRBV7-3
CDR3 DNA: TGTGCCAGCAGCTCTAGGAACTACAATGAGCAGTTCTTC
CDR3 protein: CASSSRNYNEQFF

D gene: TRBD1
CDR3 length: 18
clone size: -
J gene: TRBJ2-6
V gene: TRBV7-9
CDR3 DNA: TGTGCCAGCAGCTTAGGTTTGGGACAGGGATCTGGGGCCAACGTCCTGACTTTC
CDR3 protein: CASSLGLGQGSGANVLTF

D gene: TRBD1
CDR3 length: 15
clone size: -
J gene: TRBJ1-1
V gene: TRBV5-1
CDR3 DNA: TGCGCCAGCAGCTTTGCCCGGGACAGAGACACTGAAGCTTTCTTT
CDR3 protein: CASSFARDRDTEAFF

D gene: -
CDR3 length: 10
clone size: -
J gene: TRBJ1-1
V gene: TRBV29-1
CDR3 DNA: TGCAGCGCCCAATCCACTGAAGCTTTCTTT
CDR3 protein: CSAQSTEAFF

D gene: -
CDR3 length: 14
clone size: -
J gene: TRBJ1-4
V gene: TRBV5-1
CDR3 DNA: TGCGCCAGCAGCTCAGAAGGGAGGGGTGAAAAACTGTTTTTT
CDR3 protein: CASSSEGRGEKLFF

D gene: -
CDR3 length: 13
clone size: -
J gene: TRBJ1-2
V gene: TRBV19
CDR3 DNA: TGTGCCAGTAGTATGACAGGATTCTATGGCTACACCTTC
CDR3 protein: CASSMTGFYGYTF

D gene: -
CDR3 length: 11
clone size: -
J gene: TRBJ2-5
V gene: TRBV2
CDR3 DNA: TGTGCCAGCACCGCGGGGGAGACCCAGTACTTC
CDR3 protein: CASTAGETQYF

D gene: -
CDR3 length: 14
clone size: -
J gene: TRBJ2-3
V gene: TRBV2
CDR3 DNA: TGTGCCAGCAGTGACACAGAGTACACAGATACGCAGTATTTT
CDR3 protein: CASSDTEYTDTQYF